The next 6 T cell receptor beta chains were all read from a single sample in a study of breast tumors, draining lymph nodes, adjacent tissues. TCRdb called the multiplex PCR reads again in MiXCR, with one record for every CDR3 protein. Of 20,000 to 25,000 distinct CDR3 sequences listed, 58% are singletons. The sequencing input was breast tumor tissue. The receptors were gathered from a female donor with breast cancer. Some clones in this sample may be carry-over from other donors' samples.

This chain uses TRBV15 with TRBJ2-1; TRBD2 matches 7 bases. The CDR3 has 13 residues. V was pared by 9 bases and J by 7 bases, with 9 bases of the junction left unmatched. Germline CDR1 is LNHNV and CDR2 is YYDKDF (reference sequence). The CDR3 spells CATTGGIRNEQFF. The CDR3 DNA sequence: TGTGCCACGACCGGGGGGATTCGGAATGAGCAGTTCTTC.

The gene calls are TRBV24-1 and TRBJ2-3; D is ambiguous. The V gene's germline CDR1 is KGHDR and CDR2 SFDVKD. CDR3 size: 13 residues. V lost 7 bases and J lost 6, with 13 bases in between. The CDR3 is CATRRRATDTQYF. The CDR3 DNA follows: TGTGCCACCAGGAGGAGAGCAACTGATACGCAGTATTTT.

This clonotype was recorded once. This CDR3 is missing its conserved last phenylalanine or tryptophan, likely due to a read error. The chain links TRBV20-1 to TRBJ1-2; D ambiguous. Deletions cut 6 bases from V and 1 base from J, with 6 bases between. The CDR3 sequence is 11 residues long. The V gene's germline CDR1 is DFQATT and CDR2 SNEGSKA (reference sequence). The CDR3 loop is CSAFLNYGYTS. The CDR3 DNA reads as TGCAGTGCATTCCTTAACTATGGCTACACCTCC.

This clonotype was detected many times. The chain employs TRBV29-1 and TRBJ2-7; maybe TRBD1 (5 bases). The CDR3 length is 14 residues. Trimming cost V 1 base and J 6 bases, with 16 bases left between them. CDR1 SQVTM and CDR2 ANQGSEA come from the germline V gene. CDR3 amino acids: CSVEGQGVAGEQYF. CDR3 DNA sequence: TGCAGCGTTGAAGGCCAGGGTGTTGCTGGCGAGCAGTACTTC.

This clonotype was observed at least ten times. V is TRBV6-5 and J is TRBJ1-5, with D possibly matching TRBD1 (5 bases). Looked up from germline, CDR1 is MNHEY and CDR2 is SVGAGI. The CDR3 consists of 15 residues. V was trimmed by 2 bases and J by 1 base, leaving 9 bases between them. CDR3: CASSYDGGSNQPQHF. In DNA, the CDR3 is TGTGCCAGCAGTTACGACGGGGGGAGCAATCAGCCCCAGCATTTT.

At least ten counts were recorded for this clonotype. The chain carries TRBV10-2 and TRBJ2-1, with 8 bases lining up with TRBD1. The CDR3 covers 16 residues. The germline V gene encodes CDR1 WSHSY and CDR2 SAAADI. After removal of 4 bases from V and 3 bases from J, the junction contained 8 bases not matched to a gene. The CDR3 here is CASSGGQGAVYNEQFF. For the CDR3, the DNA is TGCGCCAGCAGTGGAGGGCAGGGGGCCGTCTACAATGAGCAGTTCTTC.